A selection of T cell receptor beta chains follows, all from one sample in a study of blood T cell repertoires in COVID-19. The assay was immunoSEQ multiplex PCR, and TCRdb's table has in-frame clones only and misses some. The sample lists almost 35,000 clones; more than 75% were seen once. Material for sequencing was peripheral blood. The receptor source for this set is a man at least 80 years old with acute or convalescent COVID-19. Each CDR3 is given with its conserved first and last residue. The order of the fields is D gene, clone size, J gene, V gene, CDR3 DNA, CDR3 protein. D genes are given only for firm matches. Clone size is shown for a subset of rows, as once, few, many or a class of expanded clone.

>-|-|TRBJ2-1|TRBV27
TGTGCCAGCAGAACCGCAACGCTATACAATGAGCAGTTCTTC
CASRTATLYNEQFF
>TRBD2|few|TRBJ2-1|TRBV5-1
TGCGCCAGCAGCTTCACTAGCGGGGGGTACAATGAGCAGTTCTTC
CASSFTSGGYNEQFF
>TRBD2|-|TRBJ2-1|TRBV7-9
TGTGCCAGCAGCACCCGGACTAGCTCCTACAATGAGCAGTTCTTC
CASSTRTSSYNEQFF
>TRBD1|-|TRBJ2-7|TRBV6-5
TGTGCCAGCAGGGGACAGGGGAGCTCCTACGAGCAGTACTTC
CASRGQGSSYEQYF
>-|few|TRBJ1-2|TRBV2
TGTGCCAGCAGTGAAGGGTTTGGGCGATACACCTTC
CASSEGFGRYTF
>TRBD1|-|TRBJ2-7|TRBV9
TGTGCCAGCAGGTCCGGGACAGGGAGTTCCTACGAGCAGTACTTC
CASRSGTGSSYEQYF
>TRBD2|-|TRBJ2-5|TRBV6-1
TGTGCCAGCAGTGGGGCGGTAGCGGGAGATTCCGGGACCCAGTACTTC
CASSGAVAGDSGTQYF
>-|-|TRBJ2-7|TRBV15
TGTGCCACCAGCAGAGATCCAGGTCTTGAGCAGTACTTC
CATSRDPGLEQYF
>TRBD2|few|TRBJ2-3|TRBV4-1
TGCGCCAGCAGCCTGATAACTAGCGCCCCGGGTGGTACGCAGTATTTT
CASSLITSAPGGTQYF
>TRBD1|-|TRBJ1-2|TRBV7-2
TGTGCCAGCAGCTTAGCGGGACAGGCCTATGGCTACACCTTC
CASSLAGQAYGYTF
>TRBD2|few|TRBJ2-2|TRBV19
TGTGCCAGTACCCCGGTCGGGGGGTCAGGCGGGGAGCTGTTTTTT
CASTPVGGSGGELFF
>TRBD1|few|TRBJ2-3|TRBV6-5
TGTGCCAGCAGTTACTCGCCGACAGGGACAGATACGCAGTATTTT
CASSYSPTGTDTQYF
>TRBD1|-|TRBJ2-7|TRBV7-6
TGTGCCAGCAGCTTAGGCCCAGGGGGTCCCTACGAGCAGTACTTC
CASSLGPGGPYEQYF
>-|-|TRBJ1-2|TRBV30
TGTGCCTGGAGTTCACGCAGGGCTACTTTCTATGGCTACACCTTC
CAWSSRRATFYGYTF
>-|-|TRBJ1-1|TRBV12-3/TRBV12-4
TGTGCCAGCAGTCCCCATAACACTGAAGCTTTCTTT
CASSPHNTEAFF
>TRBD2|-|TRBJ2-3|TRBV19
TGTGCCAGTAGGCCGGGACTAGCGGGAGGGGGGTACACAGATACGCAGTATTTT
CASRPGLAGGGYTDTQYF
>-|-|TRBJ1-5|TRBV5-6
TGTGCCAGCAGCTCAGGGGTTAGCAATCAGCCCCAGCATTTT
CASSSGVSNQPQHF
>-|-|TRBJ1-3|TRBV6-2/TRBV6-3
TGTGCCAGCAGTTACCGAACAGGACCCTCTGGAAACACCATATATTTT
CASSYRTGPSGNTIYF
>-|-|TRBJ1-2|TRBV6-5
TGTGCCAGCAGACCCAGGATGAATGGCTACACCTTC
CASRPRMNGYTF
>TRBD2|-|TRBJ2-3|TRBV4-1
TGCGCCAGCAGCCAAGAAGGGCGGGGGGGCACAGATACGCAGTATTTT
CASSQEGRGGTDTQYF
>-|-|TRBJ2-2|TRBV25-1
TGTGCCAGCAGTGAATTAACGGTCCCCGGGGAGCTGTTTTTT
CASSELTVPGELFF
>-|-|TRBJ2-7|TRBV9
TGTGCCAGCAGCGTAGCGGCTAGCAGTCCCTACGAGCAGTACTTC
CASSVAASSPYEQYF
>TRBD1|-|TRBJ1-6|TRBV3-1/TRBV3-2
TGTGCCAGCAGCCCTCGGCGGGACAGGCGTTCACCCCTCCACTTT
CASSPRRDRRSPLHF
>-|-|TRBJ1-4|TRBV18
TGTGCCAGCTCACCCGACCAGGCTTACAATGAAAAACTGTTTTTT
CASSPDQAYNEKLFF